One sample yielded the 18 T cell receptor beta chains listed below, sequenced in a study of T cell changes during pregnancy in multiple sclerosis. Generated by immunoSEQ multiplex PCR, the TCRdb table keeps only in-frame clones and is missing some. The data hold approximately 43,000 clones, with around 93% observed a single time. The source material was CD8+ T cells from peripheral blood mononuclear cells, sampled after pregnancy. These receptors originate from a female donor with multiple sclerosis, enrolled in a pregnancy study.

This chain uses TRBV28 with TRBJ2-2, with 7 nucleotides matching TRBD1. CDR3 length: 18 amino acids. V was pared by 4 bases and J by 6 bases, with 17 bases of the junction left unmatched. Germline CDR1 is MDHEN and CDR2 is SYDVKM. The CDR3 reads CASSSSSDRKSLAGELFF. Written as DNA, the CDR3 is TGTGCCAGCAGTTCCTCCTCGGACAGGAAAAGTTTGGCCGGGGAGCTGTTTTTT.

The rearrangement joins TRBV6-5 to TRBJ2-3; weak D call: TRBD1 (6 bases). This CDR3 has 16 residues. Germline loops: CDR1 MNHEY, CDR2 SVGAGI. V lost 0 bases, J lost 6 bases, and 16 bases lay in between. Here the CDR3 DNA reads TGTGCCAGCAGTTACTCGTGGCAGGGGATAGTCGATACGCAGTATTTT. As protein: CASSYSWQGIVDTQYF.

The chain employs TRBV4-2 and TRBJ2-1; 7 bases agree with TRBD2. There are 16 residues in the CDR3. The V segment lost 0 bases and the J segment 4 bases; nucleotides outside the gene matches: 6. The germline CDR1 and CDR2 sequences are LGHNA and YNFKEQ. The CDR3 DNA sequence: TGTGCCAGCAGCCAAGACCCTAGCGGAGCTTACAATGAGCAGTTCTTC. This codes for CASSQDPSGAYNEQFF.

This clone came up once. This sequence joins TRBV6-1 and TRBJ2-1; 10 bases match TRBD2. J lost 6 bases, V lost 0 bases, and 8 bases had no gene match. There are 17 residues in the CDR3. Germline CDR1 MNHNS, CDR2 SASEGT. DNA of the CDR3: TGTGCCAGCAGTGAAGCCTGGGCTAGCGGGAGAATCAATGAGCAGTTCTTC. It codes for CASSEAWASGRINEQFF.

The rearrangement uses TRBV7-6 and TRBJ1-1; possible D gene TRBD1, 5 bases. The V and J ends lost 1 base and 7 bases respectively, with 13 bases between them. The CDR3 has 14 amino acids. The germline V gene encodes CDR1 SGHVS and CDR2 FNYEAQ. The CDR3 DNA reads TGTGCCAGCAGCTTAGAAGGGGCCCCTGATGAAGCTTTCTTT. It is translated as CASSLEGAPDEAFF.

The chain joins TRBV27 to TRBJ2-1, with 9 bases lining up with TRBD1. The junction had 4 bases not matched to a gene; V was cut back by 5 bases and J by 2 bases. The CDR3 spans 15 residues. CDR1 and CDR2 from the germline V gene are MNHEY and SMNVEV (reference sequence). The CDR3 loop is CASSTGTGTYNEQFF. The DNA for the CDR3 is TGTGCCAGCAGTACCGGGACAGGGACCTACAATGAGCAGTTCTTC.

V gene TRBV11-2 combines with J gene TRBJ1-1, with 11 bases aligning to TRBD1. In germline, CDR1 is SGHAT, CDR2 FQNNGV. This CDR3 is 16 amino acids long. V lost 5 bases to trimming and J lost 4 bases; unmatched junction nucleotides: 9. DNA for the CDR3: TGTGCCAGCAGCCACGGACAGGGGGCTGGAAGCACTGAAGCTTTCTTT. Its translation is CASSHGQGAGSTEAFF.

The chain carries TRBV27 and TRBJ1-1; maybe TRBD1 (6 bases). The CDR3 spans 14 residues. The V and J ends lost 2 bases and 0 bases respectively, with 7 bases between them. Germline CDR1 MNHEY, CDR2 SMNVEV (reference sequence). The CDR3 spells CASSLTGLNTEAFF. Written as DNA, the CDR3 is TGTGCCAGCAGTTTAACAGGGTTGAACACTGAAGCTTTCTTT.

The J gene is TRBJ2-7, the V gene TRBV5-6; D call uncertain. The CDR3 covers 11 residues. Trimming took 2 bases from V and 6 from J, leaving 6 bases between them. CDR1 and CDR2 (germline): SGHDT, YYEEEE. CDR3 DNA sequence: TGTGCCAGCAGCTTTAGAGTCGAGCAGTACTTC. Protein product: CASSFRVEQYF.

This CDR3 reads CASSMIAGGPNNEQFF. CDR3 DNA sequence: TGTGCCAGTAGTATGATTGCGGGAGGGCCGAACAATGAGCAGTTCTTC. V and J are TRBV19 and TRBJ2-1; TRBD2 aligns across 9 bases. The CDR3 has 16 residues. Trimming cost V 3 bases and J 5 bases; bases outside gene matches: 8. Germline-derived CDR1 and CDR2 are LNHDA and SQIVND (reference sequence).

V gene TRBV2 combines with J gene TRBJ1-2, with 9 bases identical to TRBD1. Germline-derived CDR1 and CDR2 are SNHLY and FYNNEI. V lost 6 bases, J lost 2 bases, and 4 bases stayed unmatched. This CDR3 has 14 amino acids. The CDR3 DNA sequence: TGTGCCAGCAGCTGGGACAGGGCGAACTATGGCTACACCTTC. This encodes CASSWDRANYGYTF.

The chain couples TRBV27 to TRBJ2-7; a possible D gene is TRBD2 (5 bases). CDR3 size: 12 residues. Trimming removed 8 bases from V and 5 bases from J, with 13 bases in between. Germline loops: CDR1 MNHEY, CDR2 SMNVEV (reference sequence). CDR3 in amino acids: CASGVGSDEQYF. CDR3 nucleotide sequence: TGTGCCAGCGGCGTAGGGAGCGACGAGCAGTACTTC.

The genes are TRBV27 and TRBJ2-7; 7 bases align to TRBD2. The CDR3 has 15 residues. The germline gives CDR1 MNHEY, CDR2 SMNVEV (reference sequence). J lost 6 bases, V lost 5 bases, and 13 bases had no gene match. CDR3 in amino acids: CASSPGGGPRGEQYF. The DNA for the CDR3 is TGTGCCAGCAGTCCCGGCGGGGGACCTCGAGGCGAGCAGTACTTC.

The chain recombines TRBV27 with TRBJ2-5, with a weak D call TRBD1 (6 bases). The length of the CDR3 is 14 residues. From germline, CDR1 is MNHEY and CDR2 SMNVEV (reference sequence). Deletions cut 7 bases from V and 2 bases from J, with 14 bases between. CDR3 coding DNA: TGTGCCAGCAAGGAAGGGGGTTGGCAAGAGACCCAGTACTTC. This codes for CASKEGGWQETQYF.

This chain connects TRBV5-4 to TRBJ2-3; TRBD1 might be the D (6 bases). Germline V gene sequence: CDR1 SGHNT, CDR2 YYREEE (reference sequence). Trimming shortened V by 6 bases and J by 4 bases, and 21 bases separated the two germline ends. The CDR3 is 16 residues long. CDR3: CASNSRAGASPDTQYF. As DNA, the CDR3 is TGTGCCAGCAATTCACGGGCAGGGGCCTCCCCAGATACGCAGTATTTT.

The genes are TRBV30 and TRBJ2-5; unclear D gene. This CDR3 contains 12 residues. Germline assignment: CDR1 GTSNPN and CDR2 SVGIG (reference sequence). With 3 bases removed from V and 3 bases from J, the gap between germline ends came to 8 bases. The CDR3 DNA sequence: TGTGCCTGGAGCTCCCCGGAAGAGACCCAGTACTTC. It encodes CAWSSPEETQYF. Variable domain in full (rest from reference TRBV30 and TRBJ2-5): SQTIHQWPATLVQPVGSPLSLECTVEGTSNPNLYWYRQAAGRGLQLLFYSVGIGQISSEVPQNLSASRPQDRQFILSSKKLLLSDSGFYLCAWSSPEETQYFGPGTRLLVL.

The chain combines TRBV7-9 with TRBJ2-7; 10 nucleotides agree with TRBD2. The V and J ends lost 5 bases and 5 bases, in that order; junction bases with no gene match: 12. This CDR3 comprises 16 residues. CDR1 is SEHNR and CDR2 is FQNEAQ in the germline V gene (reference sequence). CDR3 DNA: TGTGCCAGCAGCCCACATAATAGCGGGAGGAGCGACGAGCAGTACTTC. The encoded protein is CASSPHNSGRSDEQYF.

The J gene is TRBJ1-1, the V gene TRBV27; TRBD1 might be the D (5 bases). Per germline, CDR1 MNHEY and CDR2 SMNVEV (reference sequence). The CDR3 is made up of 14 amino acids. Trimming stripped 6 bases from V and 0 bases from J, with 11 bases between. CDR3 coding DNA: TGTGCCAGCAGGTACGGGGGAATGAACACTGAAGCTTTCTTT. Encoded protein: CASRYGGMNTEAFF.